This T cell receptor beta chain was profiled in a study of T cell responses to AZD1222 COVID-19 vaccine. Study conclusions and caveats: There were vaccine-associated CD4 TCRs across spike, dominant at 160-218 and 743-854. In a largely white British group with more females than males, clonal diversity was possibly underestimated. Repertoires in all cases were sampled only once the peak T cell response had passed.

The repertoire was sequenced with immunoSEQ multiplex PCR; TCRdb's copy has only in-frame clones and lacks some. Of some 84,000 clones listed, about 86% are singletons. Of note for this clone: Its antigen is not known.

Looked up from germline, CDR1 is LNHDA and CDR2 is SQIVND (reference sequence). Between the trimmed V and J ends, which lost 6 bases and 2 bases, there was a span of 19 bases. The CDR3 runs to 17 residues. The TCR originated in an adult in good health. Sequencing was performed on peripheral blood, taken on day 0 of AZD1222 vaccination. The V and J genes are TRBV19 and TRBJ2-2, with D hard to call. CDR3 sequence: CASSLTVTGLNTGELFF. The CDR3 region has the DNA TGTGCCAGTAGCCTCACCGTTACCGGGCTTAACACCGGGGAGCTGTTTTTT.